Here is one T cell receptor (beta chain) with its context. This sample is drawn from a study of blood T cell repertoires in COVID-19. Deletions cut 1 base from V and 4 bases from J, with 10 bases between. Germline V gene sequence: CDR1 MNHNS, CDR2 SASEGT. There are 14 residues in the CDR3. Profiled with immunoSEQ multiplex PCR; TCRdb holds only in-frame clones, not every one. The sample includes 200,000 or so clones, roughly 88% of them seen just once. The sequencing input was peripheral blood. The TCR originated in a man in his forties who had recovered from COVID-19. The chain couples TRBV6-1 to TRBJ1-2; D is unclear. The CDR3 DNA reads TGTGCCAGCAGTGAAGACCTGGCACCCTATGGCTACACCTTC. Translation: CASSEDLAPYGYTF.